These T cell receptor beta chains were read from a single sample in a study of neurological immune-mediated disorders. TCRdb re-derived calls from the 5' RACE reads in MiXCR, one entry per CDR3 protein. The sample contains about 50,000 distinct CDR3 sequences, roughly 17% of which appear only once. The sample was PBMCs. These receptors were obtained from a man between 60 and 75 years old in good health. CDR3s include the opening cysteine and the closing phenylalanine or tryptophan. The D gene is left open where the match is weak. Expanded clones are given a class, and other clones once, few, many or no size at all.

D | size | J | V | CDR3 | DNA
. | many | TRBJ2-2 | TRBV12-3/TRBV12-4 | CASSLGGPNTGELFF | TGTGCCAGCAGTTTAGGTGGGCCTAACACCGGGGAGCTGTTTTTT
. | many | TRBJ1-2 | TRBV5-6 | CASSPVGGSYGYTF | TGTGCCAGCAGCCCCGTGGGGGGGAGCTATGGCTACACCTTC
TRBD2 | many | TRBJ2-1 | TRBV5-1 | CASSLLAGGPGEQFF | TGCGCCAGCAGCTTACTAGCGGGAGGCCCGGGAGAGCAGTTCTTC
. | many | TRBJ1-6 | TRBV7-9 | CASASSSSNSPLHF | TGTGCCAGCGCCTCGTCGAGCAGTAATTCACCCCTCCACTTT
. | . | TRBJ2-1 | TRBV27 | CASSLGASGHNEQFF | TGTGCCAGCAGTTTAGGGGCCAGCGGCCACAATGAGCAGTTCTTC
. | many | TRBJ2-3 | TRBV4-2 | CASSQVRWRGTDTQYF | TGTGCCAGCAGCCAAGTACGTTGGAGGGGGACAGATACGCAGTATTTT
TRBD1 | many | TRBJ1-1 | TRBV28 | CASRLLRQGVEAFF | TGTGCCAGCAGACTCCTCAGACAGGGGGTTGAAGCTTTCTTT
. | many | TRBJ2-7 | TRBV4-2 | CASSPVGGRDEQYF | TGTGCCAGCAGCCCCGTAGGAGGGCGAGATGAGCAGTACTTC
. | . | TRBJ2-2 | TRBV18 | CASSPRAGYEGELFF | TGTGCCAGCTCACCAAGGGCAGGGTATGAAGGGGAGCTGTTTTTT
. | many | TRBJ2-7 | TRBV2 | CASNGGDIPYEQYF | TGTGCCAGCAATGGTGGTGACATACCCTACGAGCAGTACTTC